The 21 T cell receptor beta chains listed next were all sequenced from one sample in a study of cytomegalovirus exposure and HLA in healthy donors. 60 Vbeta and 13 Jbeta primers were used in PCR. Data came from immunoSEQ multiplex PCR; TCRdb stores just in-frame clones and leaves some out. Of about 190,000 clones listed, over 70% are singletons. Sequencing used PBMCs. The origin of the receptors is a woman in her twenties or thirties in good health and CMV-seropositive.

The chain couples TRBV27 to TRBJ2-7; a weak D match, TRBD2 (6 bases). Germline CDR1 is MNHEY and CDR2 is SMNVEV (reference sequence). Trimming cost V 4 bases and J 0 bases, with 16 bases left between them. CDR3 length: 16 residues. CDR3 amino acids: CASSSSGLPSSYEQYF. As DNA, the CDR3 is TGTGCCAGCAGTTCGTCGGGACTCCCGAGCTCCTACGAGCAGTACTTC.

This clone was counted only a few times. The chain is built from TRBV6-6 and TRBJ1-2; 10 nucleotides match TRBD1. The CDR3 has 15 amino acids. V lost 2 bases and J lost 2; bases outside the gene matches: 2. Per the germline V gene, CDR1 is MNHNY and CDR2 is SVGAGI (reference sequence). In nucleotides, the CDR3 is TGTGCCAGCAGTTACGCGGGACAGGGGAACTATGGCTACACCTTC. Residues: CASSYAGQGNYGYTF.

The chain employs TRBV11-1 and TRBJ2-2; TRBD1 matches 7 bases. Trimming at V came to 5 bases and at J to 4 bases, leaving 10 bases not matched to a gene. Germline CDR1 reads SGHAT; CDR2 reads FQDESV (reference sequence). CDR3 length: 16 residues. In nucleotides, the CDR3 is TGTGCCAGCAGCCTAGGAAGGACAGGAACCACCGGGGAGCTGTTTTTT. Translating it yields CASSLGRTGTTGELFF.

The chain is built from TRBV5-1 and TRBJ2-3, with 13 bases aligning to TRBD2. Germline V CDR1 and CDR2: SGHRS, YFSETQ. The CDR3 extends over 18 amino acids. With V trimmed by 3 bases and J by 2 bases, 9 bases remained unmatched. CDR3 in amino acids: CASSYGTSGAVYTDTQYF. CDR3 sequence (DNA): TGCGCCAGCAGCTATGGGACTAGCGGGGCCGTTTACACAGATACGCAGTATTTT.

The V gene is TRBV27, the J gene TRBJ1-1, with D tentatively TRBD1 (5 bases). CDR1 is MNHEY, CDR2 SMNVEV, per germline (reference sequence). The V end lost 2 bases, the J end lost 5 bases, and 9 bases lay between the germline ends. The CDR3 extends over 13 amino acids. The CDR3 sequence: CASSLGGGTEAFF. CDR3 DNA: TGTGCCAGCAGTTTAGGGGGAGGTACTGAAGCTTTCTTT.

Concerning this clone: This CDR3 is also generated by other DNA sequences in the sample. This chain joins TRBV28 and TRBJ2-1; D is undetermined. Per germline, CDR1 MDHEN and CDR2 SYDVKM. Trimming took off 6 bases at V and 6 bases at J, with 6 bases between the two ends. The CDR3 runs to 11 residues. This CDR3 reads CASSLSNEQFF. In nucleotides, the CDR3 is TGTGCCAGCAGCCTGAGCAATGAGCAGTTCTTC.

The rearrangement joins TRBV9 to TRBJ2-6, with D tentatively TRBD1 (6 bases). Trimming stripped 3 bases from V and 1 base from J, with 20 bases between. The CDR3 has 19 amino acids. CDR1 and CDR2 from the germline V gene are SGDLS and YYNGEE. CDR3 protein: CASSGVPGTSLSGANVLTF. The CDR3 DNA follows: TGTGCCAGCAGCGGAGTACCCGGGACATCCCTTTCTGGGGCCAACGTCCTGACTTTC.

V and J are TRBV27 and TRBJ2-7; 7 bases match TRBD1. The CDR3 runs to 13 residues. V was pared by 6 bases and J by 5 bases, with 7 bases of the junction left unmatched. The germline gives CDR1 MNHEY, CDR2 SMNVEV (reference sequence). As DNA, the CDR3 is TGTGCCAGCAGGGAGAGGGGGCGCGACGAGCAGTACTTC. Translated: CASRERGRDEQYF.

V usage is TRBV4-2 and J usage is TRBJ1-2; D unresolved. The CDR3 is made up of 14 amino acids. CDR1 is LGHNA and CDR2 is YNFKEQ in the germline V gene. Trimming removed 4 bases at V and 4 bases at J, with 13 bases between. The CDR3 loop is CASSPYDTSYGYTF. The CDR3 coding sequence is TGTGCCAGCAGCCCTTATGACACGTCCTATGGCTACACCTTC.

The genes are TRBV5-1 and TRBJ2-1; D may be TRBD2 (6 bases). Trimming removed 4 bases at V and 9 bases at J, with 11 bases between. CDR3 length: 12 amino acids. The germline V gene encodes CDR1 SGHRS and CDR2 YFSETQ. The CDR3 protein is CASSIGSTEQFF. The CDR3 DNA reads TGCGCCAGCAGCATCGGGAGTACTGAGCAGTTCTTC.

The rearrangement links TRBV6-5 to TRBJ1-5; perhaps TRBD1 as D (5 bases). Per the germline V gene, CDR1 is MNHEY and CDR2 is SVGAGI. V dropped 6 bases and J dropped 9 bases, with 18 bases sitting between them. The CDR3 length is 14 residues. The CDR3 DNA reads TGTGCCAGCAGAGCCGACAGCTCGAAGGGGCCCCAGCATTTT. This codes for CASRADSSKGPQHF.

V usage is TRBV7-2 and J usage is TRBJ2-3, with a weak D call TRBD2 (5 bases). The CDR3 is 15 residues long. V was clipped by 5 bases and J by 1 base, with 13 bases between them. Germline V gives CDR1 SGHTA, CDR2 FQGNSA. The chain's CDR3 is CASSPLVSGTDTQYF. The CDR3 DNA reads TGTGCCAGCAGCCCCTTGGTTAGCGGCACAGATACGCAGTATTTT. Based on the CDR3 plus reference TRBV7-2 and TRBJ2-3, the full variable domain is GAGVSQSPSNKVTEKGKDVELRCDPISGHTALYWYRQSLGQGLEFLIYFQGNSAPDKSGLPSDRFSAERTGGSVSTLTIQRTQQEDSAVYLCASSPLVSGTDTQYFGPGTRLTVL.

The CDR3 DNA is TGTGCCAGCAGCCAGGGACAGGGGGTTCCCTACGAGCAGTACTTC. It specifies CASSQGQGVPYEQYF. This chain links TRBV6-1 with TRBJ2-7; TRBD1 agrees at 11 bases. The junction had 6 bases not matched to a gene; V was cut back by 6 bases and J by 2 bases. This CDR3 is built from 15 residues. The germline gives CDR1 MNHNS, CDR2 SASEGT.

The chain joins TRBV7-9 to TRBJ2-7; maybe TRBD1 (5 bases). Germline V gene sequence: CDR1 SEHNR, CDR2 FQNEAQ (reference sequence). The V end was cut by 5 bases, the J end by 2 bases, with 13 bases between. The CDR3 has 14 amino acids. This chain's CDR3 is CASSPGKEPYEQYF. The CDR3 nucleotides read TGTGCCAGCAGCCCAGGGAAGGAACCCTACGAGCAGTACTTC.

V and J are TRBV13 and TRBJ1-1; D unresolved. The V gene's germline CDR1 is PRHDT and CDR2 FYEKMQ (reference sequence). CDR3 size: 13 residues. Trimming cost V 5 bases and J 5 bases, with 12 bases left between them. CDR3 in DNA: TGTGCCAGCAGCCTTGATTTCGGGACTGAAGCTTTCTTT. Protein sequence: CASSLDFGTEAFF.

The chain combines TRBV28 with TRBJ1-5, with 8 bases that match TRBD1. CDR3 length: 16 residues. Germline V gene sequence: CDR1 MDHEN, CDR2 SYDVKM. Trimming at V came to 5 bases and at J to 3 bases, leaving 9 bases not matched to a gene. The chain's CDR3 is CASSGPDRGVNQPQHF. The CDR3 DNA sequence: TGTGCCAGCAGTGGTCCCGACAGGGGTGTCAATCAGCCCCAGCATTTT.

The chain couples TRBV5-1 to TRBJ2-7; TRBD1 matches at 8 bases. The V segment lost 4 bases and the J segment 2 bases; nucleotides outside the gene matches: 5. Germline assignment: CDR1 SGHRS and CDR2 YFSETQ. This CDR3 spans 14 amino acids. CDR3 bases: TGCGCCAGCAGCCGGACAGGGTCTCCCTACGAGCAGTACTTC. Translation: CASSRTGSPYEQYF.

This clone appeared once. This sequence joins TRBV4-1 and TRBJ1-1; TRBD1 might be the D (5 bases). Trimming shortened V by 5 bases and J by 5 bases, and 24 bases separated the two germline ends. The CDR3 spans 17 residues. Germline CDR1 and CDR2: MGHRA and YSYEKL. The CDR3 protein is CASSDSSLGVSRTEAFF. In nucleotides, the CDR3 is TGCGCCAGCAGCGACTCTTCTTTAGGGGTAAGCAGGACTGAAGCTTTCTTT.

The chain couples TRBV2 to TRBJ2-7; a weak D match, TRBD2 (6 bases). There are 11 residues in the CDR3. CDR1 is SNHLY and CDR2 is FYNNEI in the germline V gene. Trimming pared 6 bases from V and 3 bases from J, leaving 6 bases between. CDR3 protein: CASRGLYEQYF. The CDR3 bases are TGTGCCAGCAGGGGACTCTACGAGCAGTACTTC.

The rearrangement uses TRBV9 and TRBJ2-7, with D perhaps TRBD2 (6 bases). The germline CDR1 and CDR2 sequences are SGDLS and YYNGEE. The CDR3 extends over 14 amino acids. Trimming took off 4 bases at V and 3 bases at J, with 14 bases between the two ends. The CDR3 DNA reads as TGTGCCAGCAGCCTCGGAGGGCGCAACTACGAGCAGTACTTC. Encoded protein: CASSLGGRNYEQYF.

This clone was seen more than once but under ten times. This chain links TRBV7-2 with TRBJ2-1; TRBD2 aligns across 7 bases. This CDR3 is 10 amino acids long. Germline lookup yields CDR1 SGHTA and CDR2 FQGNSA. Unmatched junction bases numbered 1, after V lost 10 bases and J lost 7 bases. CDR3 nucleotide sequence: TGTGCCATTAGCGGGAATGAGCAGTTCTTC. It specifies CAISGNEQFF.